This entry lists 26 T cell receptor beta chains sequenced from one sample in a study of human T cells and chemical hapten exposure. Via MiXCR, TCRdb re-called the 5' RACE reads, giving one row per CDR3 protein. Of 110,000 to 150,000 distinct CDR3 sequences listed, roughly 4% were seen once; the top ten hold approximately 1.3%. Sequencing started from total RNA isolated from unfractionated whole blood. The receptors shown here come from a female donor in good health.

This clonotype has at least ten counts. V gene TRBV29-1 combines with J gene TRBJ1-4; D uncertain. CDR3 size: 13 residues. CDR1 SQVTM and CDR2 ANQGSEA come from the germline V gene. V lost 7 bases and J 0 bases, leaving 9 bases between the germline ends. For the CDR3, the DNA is TGCAGCGCCGCCCAGTCAACTAATGAAAAACTGTTTTTT. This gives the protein CSAAQSTNEKLFF.

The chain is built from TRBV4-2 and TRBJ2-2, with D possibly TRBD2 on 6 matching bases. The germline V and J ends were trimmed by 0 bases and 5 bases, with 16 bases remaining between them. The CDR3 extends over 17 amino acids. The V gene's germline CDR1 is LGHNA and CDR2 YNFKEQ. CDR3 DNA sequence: TGTGCCAGCAGCCAAGAGGGGCGGGGCCGGGGGACCGGGGAGCTGTTTTTT. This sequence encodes CASSQEGRGRGTGELFF.

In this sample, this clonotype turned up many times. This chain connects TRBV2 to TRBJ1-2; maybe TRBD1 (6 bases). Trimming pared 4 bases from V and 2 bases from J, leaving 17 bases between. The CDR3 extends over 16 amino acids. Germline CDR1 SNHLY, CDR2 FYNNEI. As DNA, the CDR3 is TGTGCCAGCAGTGGACCCCCAGTCACAGGGAACTATGGCTACACCTTC. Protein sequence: CASSGPPVTGNYGYTF.

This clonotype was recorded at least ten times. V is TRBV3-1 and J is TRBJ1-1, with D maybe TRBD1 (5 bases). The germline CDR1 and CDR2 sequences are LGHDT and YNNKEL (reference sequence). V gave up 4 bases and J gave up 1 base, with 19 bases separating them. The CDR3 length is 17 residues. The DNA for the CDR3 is TGTGCCAGCAGCCCGCTCTTCCGGTGGGGGGAGAACACTGAAGCTTTCTTT. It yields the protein CASSPLFRWGENTEAFF.

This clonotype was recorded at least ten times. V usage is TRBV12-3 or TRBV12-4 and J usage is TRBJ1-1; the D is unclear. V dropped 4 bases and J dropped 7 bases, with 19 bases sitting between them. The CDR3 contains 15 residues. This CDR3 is CASSSNPRPTDEAFF. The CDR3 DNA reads TGTGCCAGCAGTTCGAACCCCCGACCCACTGATGAAGCTTTCTTT.

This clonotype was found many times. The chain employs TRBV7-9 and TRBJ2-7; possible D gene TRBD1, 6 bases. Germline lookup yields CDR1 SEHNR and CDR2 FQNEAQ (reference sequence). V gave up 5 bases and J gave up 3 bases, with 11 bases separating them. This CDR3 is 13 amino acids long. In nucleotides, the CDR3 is TGTGCCAGCAGCCCGGGACATAACTACGAGCAGTACTTC. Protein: CASSPGHNYEQYF.

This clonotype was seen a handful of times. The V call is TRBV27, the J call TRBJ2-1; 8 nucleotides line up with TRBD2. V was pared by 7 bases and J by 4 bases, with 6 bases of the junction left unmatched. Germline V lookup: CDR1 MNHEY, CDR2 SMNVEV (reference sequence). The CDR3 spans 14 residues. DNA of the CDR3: TGTGCCAGCAAGGGGCGGGGGGCGTACAATGAGCAGTTCTTC. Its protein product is CASKGRGAYNEQFF.

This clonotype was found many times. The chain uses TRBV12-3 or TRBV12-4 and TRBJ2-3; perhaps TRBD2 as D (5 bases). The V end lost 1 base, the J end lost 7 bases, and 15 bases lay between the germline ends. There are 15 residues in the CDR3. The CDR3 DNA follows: TGTGCCAGCAGTTTAGAAGAGGGTAAAGCACATACGCAGTATTTT. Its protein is CASSLEEGKAHTQYF.

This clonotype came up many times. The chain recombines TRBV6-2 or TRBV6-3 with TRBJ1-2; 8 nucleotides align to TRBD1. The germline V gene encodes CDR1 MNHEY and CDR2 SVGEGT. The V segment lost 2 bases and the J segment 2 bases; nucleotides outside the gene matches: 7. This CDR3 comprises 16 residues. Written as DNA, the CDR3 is TGTGCCAGCAGTTACCGCCCGACAGGGGCCAACTATGGCTACACCTTC. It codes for CASSYRPTGANYGYTF.

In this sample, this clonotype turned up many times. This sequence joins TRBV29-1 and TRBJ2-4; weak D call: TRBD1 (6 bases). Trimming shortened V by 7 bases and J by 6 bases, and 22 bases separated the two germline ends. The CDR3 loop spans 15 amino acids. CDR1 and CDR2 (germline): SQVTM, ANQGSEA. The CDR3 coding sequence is TGCAGCGCCGAGGGACCCCGGCAGGGGAGAAACATTCAGTACTTC. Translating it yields CSAEGPRQGRNIQYF.

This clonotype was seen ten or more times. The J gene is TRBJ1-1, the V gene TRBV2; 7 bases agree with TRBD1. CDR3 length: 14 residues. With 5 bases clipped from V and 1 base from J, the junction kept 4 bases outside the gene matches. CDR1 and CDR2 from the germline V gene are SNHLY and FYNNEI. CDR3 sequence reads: CASSYRGRNTEAFF. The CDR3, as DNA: TGTGCCAGCAGTTACAGGGGTCGGAACACTGAAGCTTTCTTT.

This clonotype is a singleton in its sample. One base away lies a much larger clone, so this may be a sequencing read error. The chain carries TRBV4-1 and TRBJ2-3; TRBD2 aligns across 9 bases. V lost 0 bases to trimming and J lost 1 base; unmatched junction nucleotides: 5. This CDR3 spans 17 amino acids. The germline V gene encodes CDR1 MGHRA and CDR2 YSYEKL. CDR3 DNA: TGCGCCAGCAGCCAAGAGCGGGGGGGGCGTGGCACAGATACGCAGTATTTT. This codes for CASSQERGGRGTDTQYF.

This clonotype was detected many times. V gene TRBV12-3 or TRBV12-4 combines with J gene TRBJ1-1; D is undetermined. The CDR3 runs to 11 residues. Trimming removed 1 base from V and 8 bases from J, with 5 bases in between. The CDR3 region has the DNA TGTGCCAGCAGTTTAGTCGGAGAAGCTTTCTTT. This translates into CASSLVGEAFF.

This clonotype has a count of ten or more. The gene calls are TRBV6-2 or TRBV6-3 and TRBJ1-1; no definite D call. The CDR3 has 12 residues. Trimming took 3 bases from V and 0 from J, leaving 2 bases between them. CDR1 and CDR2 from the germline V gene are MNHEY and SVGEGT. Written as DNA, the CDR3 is TGTGCCAGCAGTTATATGAACACTGAAGCTTTCTTT. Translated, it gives CASSYMNTEAFF.

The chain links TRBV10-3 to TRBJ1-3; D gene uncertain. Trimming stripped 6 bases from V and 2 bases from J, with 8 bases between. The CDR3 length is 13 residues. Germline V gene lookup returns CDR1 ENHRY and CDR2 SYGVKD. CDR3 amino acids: CAISHTTGNTIYF. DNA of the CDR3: TGTGCCATCAGCCACACCACTGGAAACACCATATATTTT.

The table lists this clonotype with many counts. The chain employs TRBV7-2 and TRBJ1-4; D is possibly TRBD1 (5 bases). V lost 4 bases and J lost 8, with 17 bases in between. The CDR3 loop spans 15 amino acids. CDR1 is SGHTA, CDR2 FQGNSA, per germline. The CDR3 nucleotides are TGTGCCAGCAGCTACCCAGGGAGGAATTTGGAAAAACTGTTTTTT. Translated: CASSYPGRNLEKLFF.

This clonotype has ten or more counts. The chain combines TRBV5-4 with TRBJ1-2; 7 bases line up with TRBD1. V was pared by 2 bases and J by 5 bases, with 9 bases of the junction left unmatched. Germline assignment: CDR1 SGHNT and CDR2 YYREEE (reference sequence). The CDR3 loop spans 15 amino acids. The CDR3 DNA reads TGTGCCAGCAGCTTCTCGATTTCAGGGGGGTATGGCTACACCTTC. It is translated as CASSFSISGGYGYTF.

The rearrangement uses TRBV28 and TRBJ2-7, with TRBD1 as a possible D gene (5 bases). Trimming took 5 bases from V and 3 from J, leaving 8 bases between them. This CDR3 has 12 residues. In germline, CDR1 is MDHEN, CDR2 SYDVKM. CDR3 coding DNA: TGTGCCAGCAGTCAGGGAAACTACGAGCAGTACTTC. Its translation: CASSQGNYEQYF.

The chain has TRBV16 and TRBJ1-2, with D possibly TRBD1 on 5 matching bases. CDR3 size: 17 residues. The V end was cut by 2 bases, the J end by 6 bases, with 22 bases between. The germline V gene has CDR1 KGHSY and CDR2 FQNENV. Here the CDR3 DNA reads TGTGCCAGCAGCCAAGCCTTGCCGGGACGGGATGCGGATGGCTACACCTTC. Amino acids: CASSQALPGRDADGYTF.

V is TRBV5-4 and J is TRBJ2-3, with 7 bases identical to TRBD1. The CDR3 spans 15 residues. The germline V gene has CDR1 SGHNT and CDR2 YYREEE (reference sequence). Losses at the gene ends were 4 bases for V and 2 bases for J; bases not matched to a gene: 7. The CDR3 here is CASSNRDSLTDTQYF. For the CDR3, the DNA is TGTGCCAGCAGCAACCGGGACAGCCTCACAGATACGCAGTATTTT.

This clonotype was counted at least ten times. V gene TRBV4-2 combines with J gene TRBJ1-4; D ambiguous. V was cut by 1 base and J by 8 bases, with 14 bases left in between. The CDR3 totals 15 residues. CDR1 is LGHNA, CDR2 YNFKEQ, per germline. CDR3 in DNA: TGTGCCAGCAGCCAAGTTGGGAAGGGAGAGGAAAAACTGTTTTTT. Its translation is CASSQVGKGEEKLFF.

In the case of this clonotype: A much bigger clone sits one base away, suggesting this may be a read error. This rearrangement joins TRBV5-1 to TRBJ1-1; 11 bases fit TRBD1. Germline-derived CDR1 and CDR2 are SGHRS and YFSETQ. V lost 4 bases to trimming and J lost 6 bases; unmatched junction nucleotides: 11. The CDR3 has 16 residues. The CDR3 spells CASSPRDRGSRAEAFF. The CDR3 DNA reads TGCGCCAGCAGCCCCCGGGACAGGGGGAGTCGGGCTGAAGCTTTCTTT. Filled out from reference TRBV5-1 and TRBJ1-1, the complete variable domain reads KAGVTQTPRYLIKTRGQQVTLSCSPISGHRSVSWYQQTPGQGLQFLFEYFSETQRNKGNFPGRFSGRQFSNSRSEMNVSTLELGDSALYLCASSPRDRGSRAEAFFGQGTRLTVV.

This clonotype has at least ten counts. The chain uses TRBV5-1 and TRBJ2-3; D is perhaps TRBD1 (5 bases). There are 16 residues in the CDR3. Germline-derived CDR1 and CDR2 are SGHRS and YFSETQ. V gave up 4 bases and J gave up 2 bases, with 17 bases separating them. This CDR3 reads CASSLGQGFSTDTQYF. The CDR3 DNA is TGCGCCAGCAGCCTGGGGCAGGGATTTTCCACAGATACGCAGTATTTT.

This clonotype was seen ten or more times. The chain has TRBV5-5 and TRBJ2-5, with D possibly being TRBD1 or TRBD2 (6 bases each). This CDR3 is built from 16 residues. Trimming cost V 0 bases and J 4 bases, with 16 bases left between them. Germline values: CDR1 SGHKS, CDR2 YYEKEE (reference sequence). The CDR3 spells CASSLGPRGQGETQYF. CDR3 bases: TGTGCCAGCAGCTTGGGGCCCCGGGGGCAGGGAGAGACCCAGTACTTC.

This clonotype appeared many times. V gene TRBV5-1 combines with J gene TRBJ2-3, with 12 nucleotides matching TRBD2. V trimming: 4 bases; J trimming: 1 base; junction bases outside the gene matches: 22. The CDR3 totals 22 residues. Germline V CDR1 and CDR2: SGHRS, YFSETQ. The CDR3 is CASSPRKEPTSGGPFGTDTQYF. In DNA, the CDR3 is TGCGCCAGCAGCCCGAGGAAAGAACCTACTAGCGGGGGGCCCTTTGGCACAGATACGCAGTATTTT.

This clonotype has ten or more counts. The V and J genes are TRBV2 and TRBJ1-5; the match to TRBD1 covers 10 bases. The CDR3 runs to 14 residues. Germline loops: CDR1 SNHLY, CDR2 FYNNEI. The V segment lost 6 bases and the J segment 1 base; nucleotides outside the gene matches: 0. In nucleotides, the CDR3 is TGTGCCAGCAGGGGACAGGGGAGCAATCAGCCCCAGCATTTT. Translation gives CASRGQGSNQPQHF.